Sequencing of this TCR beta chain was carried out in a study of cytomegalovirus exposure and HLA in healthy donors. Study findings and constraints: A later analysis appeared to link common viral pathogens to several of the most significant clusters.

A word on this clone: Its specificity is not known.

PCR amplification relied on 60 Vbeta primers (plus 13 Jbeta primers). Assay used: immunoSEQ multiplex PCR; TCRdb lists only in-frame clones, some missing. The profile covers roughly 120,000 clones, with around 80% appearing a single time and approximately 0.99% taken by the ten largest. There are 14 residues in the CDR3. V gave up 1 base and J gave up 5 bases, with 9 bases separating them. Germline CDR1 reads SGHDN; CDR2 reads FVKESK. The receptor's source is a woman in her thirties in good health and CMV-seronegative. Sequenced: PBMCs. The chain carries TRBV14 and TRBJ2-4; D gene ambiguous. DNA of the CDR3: TGTGCCAGCAGCCAAGTGGGCTGGGAAAACATTCAGTACTTC. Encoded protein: CASSQVGWENIQYF.